Listed below are T cell receptor beta chains from one sample, sequenced in a study of Graves' ophthalmopathy and Graves' hyperthyroidism. TCRdb re-analysed the multiplex PCR reads in MiXCR, keeping a single row per CDR3 protein. The table has 620,000 or so distinct CDR3 sequences, 20% to 25% seen once. What was sequenced was peripheral blood. These TCRs come from a woman younger than 30 with stable Graves' hyperthyroidism. Some clones in this sample may be carry-over from other donors' samples. Both conserved end residues are part of each CDR3. A D gene is named only where the DNA matches it firmly. Part of the rows lack a size; the others show once, few, many or a class for expanded clones.

J gene | clone size | V gene | D gene | CDR3 protein | CDR3 DNA
TRBJ1-1 | many | TRBV4-1 | NA | CASSQESGGVGEAFF | TGCGCCAGCAGCCAAGAGTCGGGGGGGGTAGGGGAAGCTTTCTTT
TRBJ2-4 | many | TRBV28 | NA | CASRFSREFRNIQYF | TGTGCCAGCAGATTCTCTCGGGAGTTTAGAAACATTCAGTACTTC
TRBJ1-2 | few | TRBV5-6 | NA | CASSSLQGDYGYTF | TGTGCCAGCAGCTCCCTTCAGGGAGACTATGGCTACACCTTC
TRBJ2-7 | many | TRBV27 | TRBD2 | CASSFRLAGGYEQYF | TGTGCCAGCAGTTTTAGGCTAGCGGGGGGCTACGAGCAGTACTTC
TRBJ2-4 | NA | TRBV2 | TRBD1 | CASSADRALAKNIQYF | TGTGCCAGCAGCGCCGACAGGGCACTAGCCAAAAACATTCAGTACTTC
TRBJ1-1 | many | TRBV11-2 | TRBD1 | CASSLLGQGLDTEAFF | TGTGCCAGCAGCTTACTGGGACAGGGATTGGACACTGAAGCTTTCTTT
TRBJ2-5 | once | TRBV27 | TRBD2 | CASSHGTSDLETQYF | TGTGCCAGCAGCCACGGGACTAGCGATTTAGAGACCCAGTACTTC
TRBJ2-7 | NA | TRBV20-1 | NA | CSGMSSYEQYF | TGCAGTGGTATGAGCTCCTACGAGCAGTACTTC
TRBJ1-2 | many | TRBV19 | NA | CASSIDSLLKNYGYTF | TGTGCCAGTAGTATAGATAGTCTACTGAAGAACTATGGCTACACCTTC
TRBJ2-7 | many | TRBV27 | NA | CASSFRGEPYEQYF | TGTGCCAGCAGTTTCAGGGGGGAGCCCTACGAGCAGTACTTC
TRBJ2-5 | many | TRBV10-1 | TRBD2 | CASSSGAKETQYF | TGCGCCAGCTCTAGCGGAGCCAAAGAGACCCAGTACTTC
TRBJ2-7 | NA | TRBV6-2/TRBV6-3 | TRBD2 | CASSYSSGSGYEQYF | TGTGCCAGCAGTTACTCTAGCGGGAGTGGCTACGAGCAGTACTTC
TRBJ2-7 | NA | TRBV6-5 | TRBD1 | CASSYSTRGQGAYEQYF | TGTGCCAGCAGTTACTCTACACGAGGGCAGGGGGCCTACGAGCAGTACTTC
TRBJ1-1 | many | TRBV6-2/TRBV6-3 | TRBD1 | CASSYPGQGGPEAFF | TGTGCCAGCAGTTATCCGGGACAGGGGGGGCCTGAAGCTTTCTTT
TRBJ1-1 | many | TRBV7-6 | NA | CASSLRPDSMNTEAFF | TGTGCCAGCAGCTTACGGCCAGACTCCATGAACACTGAAGCTTTCTTT
TRBJ2-7 | NA | TRBV6-1 | NA | CASSEAVGYEQYF | TGTGCCAGCAGTGAAGCGGTGGGCTACGAGCAGTACTTC
TRBJ1-2 | many | TRBV5-1 | TRBD1 | CASSTGQVANYGYTF | TGCGCCAGCAGCACGGGACAGGTAGCTAACTATGGCTACACCTTC
TRBJ1-1 | NA | TRBV19 | TRBD1 | CASSIFGTGDTEAFF | TGTGCCAGTAGTATTTTTGGGACAGGGGACACTGAAGCTTTCTTT
TRBJ2-4 | many | TRBV5-1 | TRBD1 | CASSQARQGAKNIQYF | TGCGCCAGCAGCCAAGCCCGACAGGGGGCCAAAAACATTCAGTACTTC
TRBJ2-4 | few | TRBV30 | NA | CACLSSGSIKYF | TGTGCCTGCCTTTCTTCAGGGAGCATTAAGTACTTC
TRBJ1-1 | many | TRBV28 | TRBD1 | CASSAGQGWTEAFF | TGTGCCAGCAGTGCTGGACAGGGGTGGACTGAAGCTTTCTTT
TRBJ2-7 | NA | TRBV6-1 | NA | CASIPRAKGIYEQYF | TGTGCCAGCATCCCCAGGGCAAAGGGGATCTACGAGCAGTACTTC
TRBJ2-7 | many | TRBV5-1 | NA | CASSRGTLRSYEQYF | TGCGCCAGCAGCAGGGGCACCCTGCGCTCCTACGAGCAGTACTTC
TRBJ1-2 | many | TRBV29-1 | NA | CSVEDGGKTDYGYTF | TGCAGCGTTGAAGATGGAGGGAAAACGGACTATGGCTACACCTTC
TRBJ2-4 | many | TRBV13 | TRBD1 | CASSPVIQGSKNIQYF | TGTGCCAGCAGCCCCGTTATACAGGGGTCCAAAAACATTCAGTACTTC
TRBJ1-5 | many | TRBV6-4 | NA | CASSDSIRTEYSNQPQHF | TGTGCCAGCAGTGACTCGATAAGGACAGAGTATAGCAATCAGCCCCAGCATTTT
TRBJ1-1 | few | TRBV4-1 | TRBD1 | CASSQPGQEMNTEAFF | TGCGCCAGCAGCCAACCTGGACAGGAAATGAACACTGAAGCTTTCTTT
TRBJ2-5 | many | TRBV28 | NA | CASSLEEETQYF | TGTGCCAGCAGTTTAGAGGAAGAGACCCAGTACTTC
TRBJ2-4 | NA | TRBV6-1 | NA | CASGGRQGRNIQYF | TGTGCCAGCGGAGGGCGACAGGGAAGGAACATTCAGTACTTC
TRBJ1-4 | NA | TRBV12-3/TRBV12-4 | TRBD1 | CASSFTGGGEKLFF | TGTGCCAGCAGTTTTACAGGGGGTGGTGAAAAACTGTTTTTT
TRBJ2-7 | many | TRBV30 | NA | CALGRASSSYEQYF | TGTGCTTTAGGGCGGGCCTCCAGCTCCTACGAGCAGTACTTC
TRBJ1-6 | NA | TRBV27 | NA | CASSYSAVSLRDSPLHF | TGTGCCAGCAGTTACAGCGCCGTCTCGCTCAGAGATTCACCCCTCCACTTT
TRBJ2-5 | NA | TRBV30 | NA | CAWSVAVETQYF | TGTGCCTGGAGTGTCGCGGTGGAGACCCAGTACTTC
TRBJ2-7 | NA | TRBV7-4 | NA | CASSLGKDLTFSYEQYF | TGTGCCAGCAGCTTAGGGAAGGACTTAACTTTCTCCTACGAGCAGTACTTC
TRBJ1-1 | few | TRBV6-1 | NA | CASSRTVGNTEAFF | TGTGCCAGCAGTCGGACGGTAGGGAACACTGAAGCTTTCTTT
TRBJ1-1 | many | TRBV7-9 | NA | CASSLDSKAEAFF | TGTGCCAGCAGCTTAGATTCGAAGGCTGAAGCTTTCTTT
TRBJ2-2 | NA | TRBV12-3/TRBV12-4 | TRBD2 | CATKLAGDANTGELFF | TGTGCCACCAAACTAGCGGGAGACGCGAACACCGGGGAGCTGTTTTTT
TRBJ2-7 | many | TRBV6-1 | TRBD1 | CASSGVLGQGLYEQYF | TGTGCCAGCAGTGGCGTTTTAGGACAGGGCTTGTACGAGCAGTACTTC
TRBJ2-2 | NA | TRBV14 | NA | CASSQRTRGAVELFF | TGTGCCAGCAGCCAGCGAACCCGGGGGGCGGTGGAGCTGTTTTTT
TRBJ1-6 | many | TRBV6-1 | NA | CASSEGGAWNSPLHF | TGTGCCAGCAGTGAGGGGGGCGCTTGGAATTCACCCCTCCACTTT